A selection of T cell receptor beta chains follows, all from one sample in a study of blood T cell repertoires in COVID-19. The repertoire was sequenced with immunoSEQ multiplex PCR; TCRdb's copy has only in-frame clones and lacks some. The table has around 270,000 clones, 70% to 90% seen once; the top ten hold around 4.5%. Sequenced input: PBMCs or T cells enriched from blood (not recorded which). The source of these receptors is a woman between 25 and 40 years old who had recovered from COVID-19. The CDR3 runs from the conserved cysteine through the conserved F or W. The order of the fields is clone size, D gene, V gene, J gene, CDR3 protein, CDR3 DNA. A D gene is named only where the DNA matches it firmly. Size tells how often a clone was seen (once, few, many) or the class of an expanded clone, and some rows leave it out.

-,-,TRBV29-1,TRBJ1-5,CSVAPGVNQPQHF,TGCAGCGTTGCCCCCGGAGTCAATCAGCCCCAGCATTTT
-,-,TRBV7-3,TRBJ1-1,CASSPDPDKTTEAFF,TGTGCCAGCAGCCCAGACCCAGACAAGACCACTGAAGCTTTCTTT
-,-,TRBV7-9,TRBJ2-7,CASSPRLSGLPREQYF,TGTGCCAGCAGCCCAAGATTAAGCGGGCTCCCTCGCGAGCAGTACTTC
-,TRBD1,TRBV15,TRBJ2-7,CATSKRQGSPYEQYF,TGTGCCACCAGCAAGAGACAGGGATCCCCCTACGAGCAGTACTTC
-,-,TRBV18,TRBJ2-7,CASSPTIPRAGHVYEQYF,TGTGCCAGCTCACCAACAATCCCCAGGGCAGGGCATGTCTACGAGCAGTACTTC
few,-,TRBV19,TRBJ2-1,CASRVRGASYNEQFF,TGTGCCAGTCGAGTCCGGGGGGCGTCGTACAATGAGCAGTTCTTC
few,-,TRBV5-6,TRBJ1-2,CASSFVRGGYGYTF,TGTGCCAGCAGCTTCGTTAGGGGCGGCTATGGCTACACCTTC
-,-,TRBV11-2,TRBJ2-7,CASSLYEQYF,TGTGCCAGCAGCTTGTATGAGCAGTACTTC
-,-,TRBV19,TRBJ1-6,CASSIDGEGVNSPLHF,TGTGCCAGTAGTATAGATGGAGAGGGGGTTAATTCACCCCTCCACTTT
-,TRBD1,TRBV5-1,TRBJ1-3,CASRPGQGASGNTIYF,TGCGCCAGCAGACCCGGACAGGGGGCATCTGGAAACACCATATATTTT
-,-,TRBV6-5,TRBJ2-7,CASSYSNTGSWNEQYF,TGTGCCAGCAGTTACTCAAACACAGGGTCATGGAACGAGCAGTACTTC
few,-,TRBV5-1,TRBJ1-1,CASSTGTTNMNTEAFF,TGCGCCAGCAGCACCGGGACAACTAATATGAACACTGAAGCTTTCTTT
-,TRBD1,TRBV5-1,TRBJ1-2,CASRAPGQAAYNYGYTF,TGCGCCAGCAGGGCCCCGGGACAGGCGGCCTACAACTATGGCTACACCTTC
-,-,TRBV3-1/TRBV3-2,TRBJ2-5,CASSQEGGQETQYF,TGTGCCAGCAGCCAAGAAGGGGGACAAGAGACCCAGTACTTC
-,TRBD1,TRBV29-1,TRBJ1-1,CSVRDRGLRKNTEAFF,TGCAGCGTTAGGGACAGGGGGCTCAGGAAAAACACTGAAGCTTTCTTT
-,TRBD1,TRBV29-1,TRBJ1-4,CSVGDSRFEKLFF,TGCAGCGTTGGGGACAGCCGATTTGAAAAACTGTTTTTT
once,TRBD1,TRBV13,TRBJ1-6,CASSVDRAGSPLHF,TGTGCCAGCAGCGTAGACAGGGCGGGTTCACCCCTCCACTTT
-,-,TRBV2,TRBJ1-2,CASSERVNYGYTF,TGTGCCAGCAGTGAACGTGTTAACTATGGCTACACCTTC
-,TRBD1,TRBV5-6,TRBJ2-7,CASSWDRSYEQYF,TGTGCCAGCAGCTGGGACAGGTCCTACGAGCAGTACTTC
-,-,TRBV28,TRBJ2-7,CATFRRRRSEDSYEQYF,TGTGCCACCTTTCGGAGGAGGCGCTCCGAGGACTCCTACGAGCAGTACTTC
-,-,TRBV27,TRBJ1-1,CASSWRGLQTEAFF,TGTGCCAGCAGCTGGAGGGGATTGCAAACTGAAGCTTTCTTT
-,-,TRBV29-1,TRBJ2-7,CSVHTQGLGYEQYF,TGCAGCGTCCACACCCAGGGGCTCGGTTACGAGCAGTACTTC
-,TRBD1,TRBV9,TRBJ1-4,CASSVAGTAREQLFF,TGTGCCAGCAGCGTAGCGGGGACAGCTCGTGAACAACTGTTTTTT
-,-,TRBV9,TRBJ2-2,CASSDTANTGELFF,TGTGCCAGCAGCGATACAGCGAACACCGGGGAGCTGTTTTTT
-,-,TRBV5-1,TRBJ1-1,CASFGGGVRTEAFF,TGCGCCAGCTTCGGTGGGGGCGTCCGTACTGAAGCTTTCTTT
-,-,TRBV12-2,TRBJ1-3,CASRLEHSGNTIYF,TGTGCAAGTCGCTTAGAACACTCTGGAAACACCATATATTTT
-,TRBD1,TRBV27,TRBJ1-5,CASKPGQGSGKDQPQHF,TGTGCCAGCAAACCGGGACAGGGCTCCGGGAAGGATCAGCCCCAGCATTTT
-,TRBD1,TRBV7-9,TRBJ2-2,CASSFWTGGTGELFF,TGTGCCAGCAGCTTTTGGACAGGGGGTACCGGGGAGCTGTTTTTT
-,-,TRBV6-5,TRBJ1-1,CASSSRGTEAFF,TGTGCCAGCAGCTCGAGAGGGACTGAAGCTTTCTTT
-,TRBD1,TRBV6-2/TRBV6-3,TRBJ1-2,CASSYFTGGFDGYTF,TGTGCCAGCAGTTACTTCACAGGGGGCTTCGATGGCTACACCTTC
-,-,TRBV19,TRBJ1-1,CASSIFEYTEAFF,TGTGCCAGTAGTATATTTGAGTACACTGAAGCTTTCTTT